This T cell receptor (beta chain) was identified in a study of blood T cell repertoires in COVID-19. Turning to the study itself: Sites across the United States, Italy and Spain contributed samples from acute and convalescent COVID-19. Sources were T cells, B-cell-depleted T cells, or PBMCs; the material itself was cDNA or gDNA.

Per the original methods: From reference gene primer amplification, estimates of nucleated cell counts were derived. Sequencing was performed with immunoSEQ multiplex PCR; in TCRdb, only in-frame clones are kept and a portion is missing. V and J calls and clone size are those listed in that table; D and trimming were worked out from the DNA. The data contain about 190,000 clones, roughly 90% of them singletons. Worth noting for this clone: Other DNA sequences in this sample translate to the same CDR3.

Material: peripheral blood. The origin of this receptor is a man in his forties or fifties with acute or convalescent COVID-19.

The CDR3 region is CASSPGTGYGYTF. As DNA, the CDR3 is TGTGCCAGCAGTCCTGGGACAGGGTATGGCTACACCTTC. The chain uses TRBV12-3 or TRBV12-4 and TRBJ1-2; 9 positions match TRBD1. The CDR3 covers 13 residues. V dropped 5 bases and J dropped 5; count of bases not matched to a gene: 3.